The source of this TCR beta chain is a study of tumor and adjacent non-tumor tissue in lung cancer. Background on the study: The patients, roughly 10 men and roughly 5 women, were about 31 to 76 with stage I to III disease.

RNA was extracted from bulk tissue without any cell sorting. Study-wide points: Tumor tissue had significantly higher TCR diversity than normal lung.

Three rounds of nested PCR, following a modified ARM-PCR protocol, produced the TCRbeta library. TCRdb re-called the multiplex PCR reads through MiXCR, storing one row per CDR3 protein. The sample has under 150,000 distinct CDR3 sequences, around two thirds seen once. Worth noting for this clonotype: Its antigen is unknown. One end of the junction does not line up with germline, which may come from a read error.

Germline V lookup: CDR1 SGHRS, CDR2 YFSETQ. The CDR3 covers 15 residues. Material for sequencing was lung tumor tissue. V is TRBV5-1 and J is TRBJ2-1; 7 positions agree with TRBD1. The sequence was collected from a man aged 55 to 69 with small cell lung cancer. CDR3 amino acids: CAISLVGGTYNEQFF. The CDR3, as DNA: TGCGCCATCAGCTTGGTAGGGGGCACCTACAATGAGCAGTTCTTC.